These 29 T cell receptor beta chains were sequenced from one sample in a study of blood T cell repertoires in COVID-19. The protocol was immunoSEQ multiplex PCR, while the TCRdb copy is restricted to in-frame clones and leaves out a portion. This table has tens of thousands of clones, around nine tenths appearing once. Specimen: peripheral blood. These receptors all come from a man aged 55 to 69 with active or convalescent COVID-19.

The chain carries TRBV9 and TRBJ1-2; D not resolved. CDR1 and CDR2 (germline): SGDLS, YYNGEE. Trimming took off 0 bases at V and 3 bases at J, with 9 bases between the two ends. The CDR3 spans 14 residues. The CDR3 spells CASSVAQNDYGYTF. CDR3 DNA: TGTGCCAGCAGCGTAGCTCAGAATGACTATGGCTACACCTTC.

The gene calls are TRBV28 and TRBJ2-2, with D tentatively TRBD2 (6 bases). Trimming took off 0 bases at V and 4 bases at J, with 9 bases between the two ends. CDR1 is MDHEN, CDR2 SYDVKM, per germline. This CDR3 contains 15 residues. The CDR3 DNA reads as TGTGCCAGCAGTTTATGGGCGGGACCCACCGGGGAGCTGTTTTTT. It yields the protein CASSLWAGPTGELFF.

The chain recombines TRBV10-2 with TRBJ2-1; 12 nucleotides align to TRBD2. This CDR3 is 17 amino acids long. The trim removed 8 bases at V and 0 bases at J, leaving 8 bases unmatched. Per the germline V gene, CDR1 is WSHSY and CDR2 is SAAADI. This chain's CDR3 is CASGVLAGGSSYNEQFF. Written as DNA, the CDR3 is TGCGCCAGCGGGGTCCTAGCGGGGGGGAGCTCCTACAATGAGCAGTTCTTC.

The genes are TRBV19 and TRBJ1-1; D is unclear. The CDR3 covers 12 residues. Germline-derived CDR1 and CDR2 are LNHDA and SQIVND (reference sequence). V was shortened by 5 bases and J by 11 bases, with 15 bases between the two germline ends. CDR3 in DNA: TGTGCCAGTAGTCCCACTTCGTTGGAGGCTTTCTTT. This sequence encodes CASSPTSLEAFF.

The CDR3 loop reads CASSDRERETQYF. In DNA, the CDR3 is TGTGCCAGCAGTGACAGGGAAAGAGAGACCCAGTACTTC. This chain joins TRBV6-1 and TRBJ2-5; weak D call: TRBD1 (5 bases). Germline V gives CDR1 MNHNS, CDR2 SASEGT. V lost 3 bases, J lost 4 bases, and 9 bases lay in between. The CDR3 runs 13 residues.

This chain links TRBV5-1 with TRBJ1-4, with D hard to call. Germline V CDR1 and CDR2: SGHRS, YFSETQ. This CDR3 contains 12 residues. The V end was cut by 5 bases, the J end by 5 bases, with 7 bases between. CDR3 amino acids: CASRGSNEKLFF. In DNA form, the CDR3 reads TGCGCCAGCAGGGGCTCCAATGAAAAACTGTTTTTT. The complete variable domain, with remaining parts taken from reference TRBV5-1 and TRBJ1-4, reads KAGVTQTPRYLIKTRGQQVTLSCSPISGHRSVSWYQQTPGQGLQFLFEYFSETQRNKGNFPGRFSGRQFSNSRSEMNVSTLELGDSALYLCASRGSNEKLFFGSGTQLSVL.

This chain uses TRBV27 with TRBJ2-7, with TRBD1 matching 8 bases. Per germline, CDR1 MNHEY and CDR2 SMNVEV (reference sequence). The length of the CDR3 is 16 residues. V lost 5 bases to trimming and J lost 0 bases; unmatched junction nucleotides: 9. In DNA form, the CDR3 reads TGTGCCAGCAGTCCGTGGACAGGGCCAGTCTCCTACGAGCAGTACTTC. This sequence encodes CASSPWTGPVSYEQYF.

This rearrangement joins TRBV18 to TRBJ1-2, with 7 bases aligning to TRBD1. Germline CDR1 and CDR2: KGHSH and LQKENI. The CDR3 length is 14 residues. Trimming took 3 bases from V and 4 from J; bases not matched to a gene: 5. The CDR3 DNA follows: TGTGCCAGCTCACCTTTGGACAGGTCCTATGGCTACACCTTC. This codes for CASSPLDRSYGYTF.

The chain carries TRBV4-3 and TRBJ1-1; D call uncertain. The CDR3 sequence is 14 residues long. V was clipped by 3 bases and J by 6 bases, with 14 bases between them. Germline V gives CDR1 LGHNA, CDR2 YSLEER. The CDR3 loop is CASSHENLNAEAFF. The CDR3 DNA sequence: TGCGCCAGCAGCCACGAGAATTTAAACGCTGAAGCTTTCTTT.

The V call is TRBV5-1, the J call TRBJ1-4; maybe TRBD1 (5 bases). Germline V CDR1 and CDR2: SGHRS, YFSETQ. V was shortened by 5 bases and J by 5 bases, with 13 bases between the two germline ends. CDR3 length: 14 residues. The CDR3, as DNA: TGCGCCAGCAGACAACAGGCGGGGAATGAAAAACTGTTTTTT. Translated: CASRQQAGNEKLFF.

The gene calls are TRBV5-5 and TRBJ1-6; D gene uncertain. Deletions cut 0 bases from V and 3 bases from J, with 10 bases between. Germline V CDR1 and CDR2: SGHKS, YYEKEE (reference sequence). The CDR3 loop spans 16 amino acids. CDR3 in DNA: TGTGCCAGCAGCTTGGCCGTCCGTCTCTATAATTCACCCCTCCACTTT. As protein: CASSLAVRLYNSPLHF. The full variable domain, completed using reference TRBV5-5 and TRBJ1-6, is DAGVTQSPTHLIKTRGQQVTLRCSPISGHKSVSWYQQVLGQGPQFIFQYYEKEERGRGNFPDRFSARQFPNYSSELNVNALLLGDSALYLCASSLAVRLYNSPLHFGNGTRLTVT.

The chain links TRBV12-5 to TRBJ2-5; D remains unclear. V was clipped by 5 bases and J by 0 bases, with 10 bases between them. The germline gives CDR1 LGHNT, CDR2 FRNRAP. CDR3 length: 14 amino acids. The CDR3 loop is CASGPSVNQETQYF. The DNA for the CDR3 is TGTGCTAGTGGTCCCTCGGTGAACCAAGAGACCCAGTACTTC.

The chain joins TRBV6-6 to TRBJ2-5; TRBD1 matches at 7 bases. The junction had 10 bases not matched to a gene; V was cut back by 4 bases and J by 5 bases. The V gene's germline CDR1 is MNHNY and CDR2 SVGAGI (reference sequence). This CDR3 has 15 amino acids. CDR3: CASSSPDRLRETQYF. The CDR3 nucleotides are TGTGCCAGCAGTTCCCCGGACAGGTTGAGGGAGACCCAGTACTTC.

The chain carries TRBV28 and TRBJ1-1; TRBD1 is a possible D gene (5 bases). Germline CDR1 MDHEN, CDR2 SYDVKM. Trimming shortened V by 7 bases and J by 2 bases, and 14 bases separated the two germline ends. The CDR3 consists of 14 residues. CDR3 DNA sequence: TGTGCCAGCAACCTTGGCGGGGGAAACACTGAAGCTTTCTTT. The encoded protein is CASNLGGGNTEAFF.

The V call is TRBV11-2, the J call TRBJ1-1, with unresolved D. The CDR3 is 14 amino acids. The V gene lost 5 bases and the J gene lost 0 bases, with 10 bases spanning the gap. Germline V gives CDR1 SGHAT, CDR2 FQNNGV. In DNA, the CDR3 is TGTGCCAGCAGCGCCGGTTTCATGAACACTGAAGCTTTCTTT. Its protein product is CASSAGFMNTEAFF.

The chain carries TRBV5-4 and TRBJ2-3; tentative D call: TRBD2 (7 bases). This CDR3 region has 16 residues. The germline V and J ends were trimmed by 0 bases and 3 bases, with 14 bases remaining between them. Per germline, CDR1 SGHNT and CDR2 YYREEE (reference sequence). In nucleotides, the CDR3 is TGTGCCAGCAGCTTGGACCCGGGGGGCGGGACAGATACGCAGTATTTT. It encodes CASSLDPGGGTDTQYF. Supplemented by reference TRBV5-4 and TRBJ2-3, the full variable domain reads ETGVTQSPTHLIKTRGQQVTLRCSSQSGHNTVSWYQQALGQGPQFIFQYYREEENGRGNFPPRFSGLQFPNYSSELNVNALELDDSALYLCASSLDPGGGTDTQYFGPGTRLTVL.

The V gene is TRBV5-8, the J gene TRBJ1-2, with a tentative D call TRBD1 (5 bases). This CDR3 spans 16 amino acids. Deletions cut 4 bases from V and 4 bases from J, with 20 bases between. Germline CDR1 is SGHTS and CDR2 is YDEGEE. CDR3 protein: CASSPPGRGLGYGYTF. The CDR3 DNA reads TGTGCCAGCAGCCCTCCGGGGAGGGGTCTGGGCTATGGCTACACCTTC.

This rearrangement joins TRBV3-1 (or the pseudogene TRBV3-2) to TRBJ1-1; unclear D gene. Trimming left V 4 bases short and J 0 bases short, with 9 bases between. The CDR3 totals 14 residues. Germline loops: CDR1 LGHDT, CDR2 YNNKEL (reference sequence). The CDR3 DNA is TGTGCCAGCAGCCCGGGTGGGTTGAACACTGAAGCTTTCTTT. It yields the protein CASSPGGLNTEAFF.

This clone was observed a single time. The rearrangement links TRBV5-1 to TRBJ2-2; TRBD2 aligns across 11 bases. Germline CDR1 is SGHRS and CDR2 is YFSETQ. The V and J ends lost 6 bases and 2 bases, in that order; junction bases with no gene match: 6. This CDR3 spans 16 amino acids. CDR3 amino acids: CASTPLAGGNTGELFF. The CDR3 nucleotides read TGCGCCAGCACCCCTCTAGCGGGGGGTAACACCGGGGAGCTGTTTTTT.

The chain combines TRBV7-2 with TRBJ2-2, with 10 bases fitting TRBD2. Germline trimming cut 2 bases from V and 0 bases from J; bases unmatched to any gene: 6. The length of the CDR3 is 18 residues. Germline CDR1 SGHTA, CDR2 FQGNSA. Written as DNA, the CDR3 is TGTGCCAGCAGCTTAAGTCTAGCGGGGGCCGCGAACACCGGGGAGCTGTTTTTT. Its translation is CASSLSLAGAANTGELFF.

This chain connects TRBV5-1 to TRBJ1-1, with 7 nucleotides matching TRBD1. This CDR3 is 14 amino acids long. V gave up 5 bases and J gave up 2 bases; unmatched junction bases: 6. Germline values: CDR1 SGHRS, CDR2 YFSETQ. The CDR3 loop reads CASSSQGDNTEAFF. CDR3 nucleotides: TGCGCCAGCAGTTCCCAGGGGGACAACACTGAAGCTTTCTTT.

The chain employs TRBV5-1 and TRBJ2-5; 9 positions match TRBD2. J gave up 5 bases and V 4 bases, and 12 bases lay outside the gene matches. Germline V gene sequence: CDR1 SGHRS, CDR2 YFSETQ. This CDR3 spans 16 amino acids. CDR3 nucleotides: TGCGCCAGCAGCCTCCTAGGGCGGGGGGGCTTGGAGACCCAGTACTTC. Amino acid sequence: CASSLLGRGGLETQYF.

The chain recombines TRBV18 with TRBJ1-3, with D possibly being TRBD1 (6 bases). Trimming took 5 bases from V and 2 from J, leaving 13 bases between them. The germline gives CDR1 KGHSH, CDR2 LQKENI. This CDR3 contains 15 residues. The CDR3 protein is CASSDDRSAGNTIYF. DNA for the CDR3: TGTGCCAGCTCAGACGACAGGAGTGCTGGAAACACCATATATTTT.

This chain joins TRBV28 and TRBJ1-1; 10 bases line up with TRBD1. V was pared by 5 bases and J by 6 bases, with 9 bases of the junction left unmatched. Germline CDR1 and CDR2: MDHEN and SYDVKM. The CDR3 loop spans 15 amino acids. CDR3: CASSPRGQGSSEAFF. CDR3 coding DNA: TGTGCCAGCAGTCCCAGGGGACAGGGGTCTTCTGAAGCTTTCTTT.

The chain joins TRBV7-2 to TRBJ2-7; perhaps TRBD1 as D (5 bases). Trimming pared 5 bases from V and 3 bases from J, leaving 17 bases between. Germline assignment: CDR1 SGHTA and CDR2 FQGNSA. The CDR3 consists of 15 residues. CDR3 nucleotide sequence: TGTGCCAGCAGCCCCTCCTCGGAAGGGGTCTACGAGCAGTACTTC. This sequence encodes CASSPSSEGVYEQYF.

The chain is built from TRBV7-9 and TRBJ2-7, with a possible D match to TRBD2 (5 bases). The CDR3 covers 13 residues. Germline CDR1 and CDR2: SEHNR and FQNEAQ (reference sequence). V was trimmed by 3 bases and J by 6 bases, leaving 12 bases between them. The CDR3 region has the DNA TGTGCCAGCAGCTTTGAGGGCGAGTCCGAGCAGTACTTC. This encodes CASSFEGESEQYF.

This clone was seen once. The V gene is TRBV5-1, the J gene TRBJ2-3; 9 nucleotides agree with TRBD2. The CDR3 runs 15 residues. CDR1 is SGHRS and CDR2 is YFSETQ in the germline V gene. V trimming: 2 bases; J trimming: 1 base; junction bases outside the gene matches: 2. The CDR3 coding sequence is TGCGCCAGCAGCTTCTTAGCGGGGGGCACAGATACGCAGTATTTT. This codes for CASSFLAGGTDTQYF.

J is TRBJ1-2 and V is TRBV6-6; TRBD1 agrees at 8 bases. Germline lookup yields CDR1 MNHNY and CDR2 SVGAGI (reference sequence). The CDR3 sequence is 13 residues long. Trimming cost V 6 bases and J 4 bases; bases outside gene matches: 4. In DNA form, the CDR3 reads TGTGCCAGCAGACCAACAGGGGGCTATGGCTACACCTTC. Translation: CASRPTGGYGYTF.

V is TRBV24-1 and J is TRBJ2-1; TRBD2 aligns across 8 bases. The germline V gene has CDR1 KGHDR and CDR2 SFDVKD. This CDR3 is built from 17 residues. Trimming cost V 5 bases and J 10 bases; bases outside gene matches: 18. This CDR3 is CATSAPSGASGLWEQFF. Here the CDR3 DNA reads TGTGCCACCAGTGCCCCCTCGGGGGCTAGCGGGCTCTGGGAGCAGTTCTTC.